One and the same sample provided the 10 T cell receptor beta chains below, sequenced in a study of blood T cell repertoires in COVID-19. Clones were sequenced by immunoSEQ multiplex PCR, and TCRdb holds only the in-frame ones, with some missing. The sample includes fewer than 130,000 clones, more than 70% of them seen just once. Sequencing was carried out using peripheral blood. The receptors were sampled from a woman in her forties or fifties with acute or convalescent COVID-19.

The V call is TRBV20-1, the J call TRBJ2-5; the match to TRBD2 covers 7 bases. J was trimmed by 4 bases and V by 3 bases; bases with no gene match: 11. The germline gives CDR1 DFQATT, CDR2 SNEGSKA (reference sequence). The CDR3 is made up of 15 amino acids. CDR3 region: CSASPPRTRRETQYF. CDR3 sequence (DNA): TGCAGTGCTAGTCCCCCCCGGACTAGGCGAGAGACCCAGTACTTC.

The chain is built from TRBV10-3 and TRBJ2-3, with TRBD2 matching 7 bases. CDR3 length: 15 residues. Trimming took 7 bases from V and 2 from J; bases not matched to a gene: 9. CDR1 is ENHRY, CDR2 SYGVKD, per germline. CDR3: CAIMNPSGSTDTQYF. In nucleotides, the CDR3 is TGTGCCATCATGAATCCTAGCGGATCCACAGATACGCAGTATTTT.

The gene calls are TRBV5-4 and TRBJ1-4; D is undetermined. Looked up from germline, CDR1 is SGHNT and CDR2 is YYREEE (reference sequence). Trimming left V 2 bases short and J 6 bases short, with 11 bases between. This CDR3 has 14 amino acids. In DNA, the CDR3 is TGTGCCAGCAGCTTAACAGCTATGGATGAAAAACTGTTTTTT. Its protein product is CASSLTAMDEKLFF.

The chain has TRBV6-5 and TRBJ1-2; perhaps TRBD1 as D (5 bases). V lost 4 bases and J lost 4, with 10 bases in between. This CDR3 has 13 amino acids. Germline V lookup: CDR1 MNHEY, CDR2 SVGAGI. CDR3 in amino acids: CASSSLGGYGYTF. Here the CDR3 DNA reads TGTGCCAGCAGTTCCTTGGGGGGCTATGGCTACACCTTC.

DNA of the CDR3: TGTGCCAGCAGTTACTCGATCCGGGTCGGCGGGGAGCTGTTTTTT. It specifies CASSYSIRVGGELFF. The V gene is TRBV6-5, the J gene TRBJ2-2; no reliable D call. Germline V gene lookup returns CDR1 MNHEY and CDR2 SVGAGI. V was cut by 0 bases and J by 7 bases, with 12 bases left in between. The CDR3 runs 15 residues.

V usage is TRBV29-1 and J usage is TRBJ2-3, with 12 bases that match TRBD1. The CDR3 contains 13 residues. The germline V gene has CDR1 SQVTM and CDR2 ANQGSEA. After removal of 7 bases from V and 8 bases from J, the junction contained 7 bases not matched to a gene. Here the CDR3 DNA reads TGCAGCGGAGGGACAGGGGGCGCGGGTACGCAGTATTTT. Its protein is CSGGTGGAGTQYF.

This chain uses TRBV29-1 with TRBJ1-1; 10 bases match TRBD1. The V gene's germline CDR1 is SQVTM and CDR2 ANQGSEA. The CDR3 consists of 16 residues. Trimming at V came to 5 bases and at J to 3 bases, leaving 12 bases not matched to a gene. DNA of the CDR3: TGCAGCGTTAAGACGACCGGGACAGGGGCCGACACTGAAGCTTTCTTT. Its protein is CSVKTTGTGADTEAFF.

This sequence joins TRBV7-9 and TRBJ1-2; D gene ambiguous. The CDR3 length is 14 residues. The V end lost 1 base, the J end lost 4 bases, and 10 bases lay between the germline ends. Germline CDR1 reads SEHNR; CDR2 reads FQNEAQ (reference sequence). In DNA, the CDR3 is TGTGCCAGCAGCTTAGTAGCCATTGGCTATGGCTACACCTTC. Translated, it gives CASSLVAIGYGYTF.

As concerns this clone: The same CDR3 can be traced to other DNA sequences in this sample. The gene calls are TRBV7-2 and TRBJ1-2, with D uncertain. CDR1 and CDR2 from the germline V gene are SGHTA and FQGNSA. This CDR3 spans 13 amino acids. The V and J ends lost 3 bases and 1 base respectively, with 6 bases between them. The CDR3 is CASSFGGNYGYTF. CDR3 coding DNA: TGTGCCAGCAGCTTTGGCGGTAACTATGGCTACACCTTC.

CDR3 coding DNA: TGTGCCAGTAGTCTGGCGACGGAGATCCCGCAGTACTTC. Translated: CASSLATEIPQYF. The genes are TRBV19 and TRBJ2-4; D ambiguous. With 5 bases removed from V and 13 bases from J, the gap between germline ends came to 18 bases. Germline lookup yields CDR1 LNHDA and CDR2 SQIVND (reference sequence). The CDR3 has 13 residues.